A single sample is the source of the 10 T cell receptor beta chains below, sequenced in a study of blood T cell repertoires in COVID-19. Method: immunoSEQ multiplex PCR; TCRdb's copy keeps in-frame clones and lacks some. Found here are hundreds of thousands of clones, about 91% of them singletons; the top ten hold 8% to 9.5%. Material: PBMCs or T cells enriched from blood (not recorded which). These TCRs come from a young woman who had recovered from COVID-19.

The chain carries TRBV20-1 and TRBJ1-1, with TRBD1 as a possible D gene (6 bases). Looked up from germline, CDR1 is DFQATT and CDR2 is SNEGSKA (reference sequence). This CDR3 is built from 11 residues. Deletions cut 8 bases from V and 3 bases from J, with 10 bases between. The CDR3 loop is CSTRGDTEAFF. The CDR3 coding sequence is TGCAGTACCAGGGGCGACACTGAAGCTTTCTTT.

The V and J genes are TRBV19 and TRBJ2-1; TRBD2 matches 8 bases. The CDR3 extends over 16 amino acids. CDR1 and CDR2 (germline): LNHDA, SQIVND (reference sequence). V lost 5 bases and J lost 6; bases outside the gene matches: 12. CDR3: CASSPLGGALSNEQFF. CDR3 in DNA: TGTGCCAGTAGTCCCCTCGGGGGGGCCTTATCCAATGAGCAGTTCTTC.

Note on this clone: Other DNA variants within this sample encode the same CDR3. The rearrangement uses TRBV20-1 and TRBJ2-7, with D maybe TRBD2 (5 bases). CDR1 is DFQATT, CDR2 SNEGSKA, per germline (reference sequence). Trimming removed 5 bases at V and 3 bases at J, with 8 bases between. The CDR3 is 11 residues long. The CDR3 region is CSASRGYEQYF. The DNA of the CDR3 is TGCAGTGCTTCTCGGGGCTACGAGCAGTACTTC.

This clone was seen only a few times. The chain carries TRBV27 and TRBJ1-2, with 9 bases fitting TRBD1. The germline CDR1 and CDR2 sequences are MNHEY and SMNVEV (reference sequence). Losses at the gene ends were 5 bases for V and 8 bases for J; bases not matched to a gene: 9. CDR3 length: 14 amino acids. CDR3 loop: CASSLKQGAGGYTF. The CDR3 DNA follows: TGTGCCAGCAGTCTCAAACAGGGGGCAGGAGGCTACACCTTC.

CDR3 residues: CASSPWGVRGYTF. As DNA, the CDR3 is TGTGCCAGCAGTCCCTGGGGGGTACGTGGCTACACCTTC. The rearrangement uses TRBV21-1 and TRBJ1-2. TRBV21-1 is labeled a pseudogene. The CDR3 runs 13 residues.

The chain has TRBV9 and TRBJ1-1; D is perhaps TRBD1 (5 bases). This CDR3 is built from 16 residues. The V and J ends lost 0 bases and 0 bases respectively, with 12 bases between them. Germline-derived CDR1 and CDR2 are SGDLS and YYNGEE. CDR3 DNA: TGTGCCAGCAGCGTAGCCCAGGGACTGATGAACACTGAAGCTTTCTTT. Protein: CASSVAQGLMNTEAFF. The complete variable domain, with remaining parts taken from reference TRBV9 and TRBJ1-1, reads DSGVTQTPKHLITATGQRVTLRCSPRSGDLSVYWYQQSLDQGLQFLIQYYNGEERAKGNILERFSAQQFPDLHSELNLSSLELGDSALYFCASSVAQGLMNTEAFFGQGTRLTVV.

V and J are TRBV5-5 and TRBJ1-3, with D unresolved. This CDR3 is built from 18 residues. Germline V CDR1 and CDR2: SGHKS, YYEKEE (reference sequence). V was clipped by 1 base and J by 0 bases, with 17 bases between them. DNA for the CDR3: TGTGCCAGCAGCTTGTTGGGTAGACACTTCAGCTCTGGAAACACCATATATTTT. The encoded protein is CASSLLGRHFSSGNTIYF.

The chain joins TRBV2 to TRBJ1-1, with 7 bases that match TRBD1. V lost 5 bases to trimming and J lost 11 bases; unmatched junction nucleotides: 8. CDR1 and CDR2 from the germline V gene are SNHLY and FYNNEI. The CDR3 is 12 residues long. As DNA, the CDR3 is TGTGCCAGCAGTTCGACAGGGTTAGAGGCTTTCTTT. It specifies CASSSTGLEAFF.

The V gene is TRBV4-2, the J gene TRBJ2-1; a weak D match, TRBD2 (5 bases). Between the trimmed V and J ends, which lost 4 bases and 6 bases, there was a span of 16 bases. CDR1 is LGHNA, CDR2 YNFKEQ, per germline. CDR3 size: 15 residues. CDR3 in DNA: TGTGCCAGCAGCCCGGGGAGAAGCCGGGGCAATGAGCAGTTCTTC. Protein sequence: CASSPGRSRGNEQFF.

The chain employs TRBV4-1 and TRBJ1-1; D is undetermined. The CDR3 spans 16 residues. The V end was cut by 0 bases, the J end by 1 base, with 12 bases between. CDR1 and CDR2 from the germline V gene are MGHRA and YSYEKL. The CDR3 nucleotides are TGCGCCAGCAGCCAAGATATGGGCCGACAGAACACTGAAGCTTTCTTT. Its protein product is CASSQDMGRQNTEAFF.